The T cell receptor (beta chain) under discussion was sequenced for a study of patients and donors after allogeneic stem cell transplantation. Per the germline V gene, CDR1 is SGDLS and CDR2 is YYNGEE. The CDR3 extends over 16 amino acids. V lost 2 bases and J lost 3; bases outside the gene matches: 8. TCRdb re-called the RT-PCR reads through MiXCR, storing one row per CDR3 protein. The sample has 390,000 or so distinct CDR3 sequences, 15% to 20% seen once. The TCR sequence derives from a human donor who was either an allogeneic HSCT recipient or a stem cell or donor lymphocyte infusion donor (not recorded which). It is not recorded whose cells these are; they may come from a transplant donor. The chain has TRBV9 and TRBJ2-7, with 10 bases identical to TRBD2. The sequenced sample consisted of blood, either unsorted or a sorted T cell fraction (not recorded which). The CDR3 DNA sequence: TGTGCCAGCAGCGTCGCGAGGACTAGCGGTTACTACGAGCAGTACTTC. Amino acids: CASSVARTSGYYEQYF.